Listed below are T cell receptor beta chains from one sample, sequenced in a study of T cell repertoires in cytomegalovirus infection. TCRdb reprocessed the reads with MiXCR, giving one entry per CDR3 protein. This table holds approximately 180,000 distinct CDR3 sequences, roughly 9.8% found once. The specimen sequenced was PBMCs. These receptors all stem from a human donor in good health (CMV status not recorded). Some clones in this sample may be carry-over from other donors' samples. CDR3s include the opening cysteine and the closing phenylalanine or tryptophan. The D gene is left open where the match is weak. Rows give clone size only sometimes, using once, few, many, or a class for an expanded clone.

j_call	v_call	d_call	clone_size	cdr3_aa	cdr3_nt
TRBJ2-3	TRBV5-1	NA	few	CASSLRRTDTQYF	TGCGCCAGCAGCTTGCGCAGGACAGATACGCAGTATTTT
TRBJ2-1	TRBV28	TRBD2	many	CASSLSTSGSSREQFF	TGTGCCAGCAGTTTATCCACTAGCGGGAGTTCGCGGGAGCAGTTCTTC
TRBJ1-5	TRBV28	NA	many	CASSFLSFGGSKPQHF	TGTGCCAGCAGTTTTCTGTCCTTCGGGGGGTCGAAGCCCCAGCATTTT
TRBJ1-1	TRBV28	NA	few	CASRATPLSTEAFF	TGTGCCAGCAGGGCGACACCTCTCAGCACTGAAGCTTTCTTT
TRBJ2-1	TRBV6-6	NA	many	CASSYSKRAGYNEQFF	TGTGCCAGCAGTTACTCGAAGAGGGCAGGGTACAATGAGCAGTTCTTC
TRBJ2-1	TRBV9	TRBD2	few	CASSVGLASYEQFF	TGTGCCAGCAGCGTCGGACTAGCAAGCTATGAGCAGTTCTTC
TRBJ2-2	TRBV7-2	NA	NA	CASSSPGLNTGELFF	TGTGCCAGCAGCTCACCGGGACTTAACACCGGGGAGCTGTTTTTT
TRBJ1-1	TRBV28	NA	many	CASSLYPGRKMNTEAFF	TGTGCCAGCAGTTTATATCCGGGCCGGAAAATGAACACTGAAGCTTTCTTT
TRBJ1-6	TRBV2	NA	many	CASTSSGAAVGNSPLHF	TGTGCCAGCACCTCAAGCGGGGCAGCGGTCGGTAATTCACCCCTCCACTTT
TRBJ1-1	TRBV7-2	NA	many	CASSLGTGPAFF	TGTGCCAGCAGCTTAGGAACGGGACCGGCTTTCTTT
TRBJ2-5	TRBV20-1	NA	few	CSARPYLDPQETQYF	TGCAGTGCTAGACCCTATTTAGACCCACAAGAGACCCAGTACTTC
TRBJ1-2	TRBV7-2	NA	many	CASSLPGNQTNYGYTF	TGTGCCAGCAGCTTACCGGGAAACCAAACTAACTATGGCTACACCTTC
TRBJ1-1	TRBV7-3	NA	many	CASSFGGLLHF	TGTGCCAGCAGCTTCGGTGGACTTTTGCATTTT
TRBJ2-3	TRBV7-9	TRBD1	NA	CASSEGTGGLDTQYF	TGTGCCAGCAGCGAGGGGACAGGGGGCTTAGATACGCAGTATTTT
TRBJ1-3	TRBV20-1	NA	once	CSARRGQLGNTIYF	TGCAGTGCTAGACGCGGACAGTTAGGAAACACCATATATTTT
TRBJ2-1	TRBV4-3	TRBD2	many	CASRGGGPLSYNEQFF	TGCGCCAGCAGGGGCGGGGGTCCCCTATCCTACAATGAGCAGTTCTTC
TRBJ2-5	TRBV9	NA	NA	CASSVSTGTSETQYF	TGTGCCAGCAGCGTATCGACCGGGACCAGTGAGACCCAGTACTTC
TRBJ1-1	TRBV11-2	NA	few	CASSVRASGTEAFF	TGTGCCAGCAGCGTCAGGGCATCGGGGACTGAAGCTTTCTTT
TRBJ1-1	TRBV28	NA	many	CASSVGGSGNTEAFF	TGTGCCAGCAGTGTAGGGGGTTCGGGGAACACTGAAGCTTTCTTT
TRBJ2-1	TRBV24-1	TRBD1	few	CAAGTGSSNEQFF	TGTGCCGCCGGGACAGGGTCTTCTAATGAGCAGTTCTTC
TRBJ2-1	TRBV7-3	NA	many	CASSPQGGEYNEQFF	TGTGCCAGCAGCCCCCAAGGGGGAGAGTACAATGAGCAGTTCTTC
TRBJ2-1	TRBV5-1	TRBD2	many	CASSLRLAWNEDNEQFF	TGCGCCAGCAGCCTTAGACTAGCTTGGAATGAGGACAATGAGCAGTTCTTC
TRBJ2-2	TRBV6-6	NA	many	CASTHTRAYTGELFF	TGTGCCAGCACTCATACCCGGGCCTACACCGGGGAGCTGTTTTTT
TRBJ1-2	TRBV11-2	NA	NA	CASSLEVDFGYTF	TGTGCCAGCAGTTTAGAGGTCGACTTTGGCTACACCTTC
TRBJ1-1	TRBV6-1	NA	many	CASSTQKGTEAFF	TGTGCCAGCAGTACCCAAAAGGGCACTGAAGCTTTCTTT
TRBJ1-1	TRBV11-2	TRBD1	many	CASSAWDRGSTEAFF	TGTGCCAGCAGCGCATGGGACAGGGGTTCCACTGAAGCTTTCTTT
TRBJ2-3	TRBV28	TRBD1	many	CASRPGTGSTDTQYF	TGTGCCAGCAGACCCGGGACAGGGAGCACAGATACGCAGTATTTT
TRBJ1-5	TRBV19	NA	many	CASSIGPDRNQPQHF	TGTGCCAGTAGTATCGGGCCCGACCGGAATCAGCCCCAGCATTTT
TRBJ2-1	TRBV13	NA	NA	CASSAPPGTPARNEQFF	TGTGCCAGCAGCGCACCTCCGGGGACACCGGCCCGCAATGAGCAGTTCTTC
TRBJ2-3	TRBV11-3	TRBD1	many	CASSQSQGELDTQYF	TGTGCCAGCAGCCAATCCCAGGGGGAGTTGGATACGCAGTATTTT
TRBJ2-3	TRBV6-2/TRBV6-3	NA	NA	CASSLNRVTQYF	TGTGCCAGCAGCCTAAACCGGGTTACGCAGTATTTT
TRBJ1-6	TRBV19	NA	NA	CASSMPRDGSSPLHF	TGTGCCAGTAGTATGCCCCGGGATGGAAGCTCACCCCTCCACTTT
TRBJ1-2	TRBV28	NA	NA	CASSFRGGLVGYTF	TGTGCCAGCAGTTTCCGGGGGGGCTTGGTTGGCTACACCTTC
TRBJ2-1	TRBV6-2/TRBV6-3	NA	many	CASSPRTPGARLHRQFF	TGTGCCAGCAGTCCCCGGACTCCCGGCGCCCGCCTCCACCGGCAGTTCTTC
TRBJ1-5	TRBV7-2	NA	few	CASSSGPGGNQPQHF	TGTGCCAGCAGCTCGGGACCAGGGGGCAATCAGCCCCAGCATTTT
TRBJ2-4	TRBV20-1	TRBD2	many	CSAPQLARNKNIQYF	TGCAGTGCCCCTCAACTAGCGAGAAACAAAAACATTCAGTACTTC
TRBJ1-1	TRBV4-2	NA	many	CASSPSLGVGNTEAFF	TGTGCCAGCAGCCCCAGTCTAGGGGTGGGGAACACTGAAGCTTTCTTT
TRBJ1-5	TRBV7-2	NA	many	CASSLAVAVNQPQHF	TGTGCCAGCAGCTTAGCGGTGGCGGTAAATCAGCCCCAGCATTTT
TRBJ1-5	TRBV20-1	NA	many	CSARQANQPQHF	TGCAGTGCTAGACAGGCTAATCAGCCCCAGCATTTT
TRBJ2-1	TRBV6-6	TRBD1	NA	CASSYLGQGRLGGNEQFF	TGTGCCAGCAGTTACTTGGGACAGGGGCGGCTGGGGGGCAATGAGCAGTTCTTC
TRBJ2-3	TRBV7-2	TRBD2	many	CASSSGTTSTDTQYF	TGTGCCAGCAGCTCCGGGACTACTAGCACAGATACGCAGTATTTT
TRBJ2-1	TRBV11-2	TRBD2	NA	CASSPGLAGAYNEQFF	TGTGCCAGCAGCCCGGGGCTAGCGGGAGCTTACAATGAGCAGTTCTTC
TRBJ1-1	TRBV28	TRBD1	many	CASRGGRTGGPDGAFF	TGTGCCAGCAGGGGGGGCCGGACAGGGGGCCCGGATGGAGCTTTCTTT